This T cell receptor (beta chain) was captured in a study of T cell repertoires in cytomegalovirus infection. TCRdb processed the reads anew with MiXCR; each CDR3 protein has one entry. The top ten hold roughly 2.9% of the sample, which has some 700,000 distinct CDR3 sequences, 35% seen once. The CDR3 has 16 amino acids. V was clipped by 0 bases and J by 1 base, with 12 bases between them. The germline V gene encodes CDR1 SGHAT and CDR2 FQNNGV. V and J are TRBV11-2 and TRBJ1-1; perhaps TRBD1 as D (5 bases). The clonotype originates from a human donor in good health (CMV status not recorded). Some clones in this sample may be carry-over from other donors' samples. Specimen: PBMCs. Here the CDR3 DNA reads TGTGCCAGCAGCTTAGATCCCCGGGGCTGGAACACTGAAGCTTTCTTT. Protein product: CASSLDPRGWNTEAFF.